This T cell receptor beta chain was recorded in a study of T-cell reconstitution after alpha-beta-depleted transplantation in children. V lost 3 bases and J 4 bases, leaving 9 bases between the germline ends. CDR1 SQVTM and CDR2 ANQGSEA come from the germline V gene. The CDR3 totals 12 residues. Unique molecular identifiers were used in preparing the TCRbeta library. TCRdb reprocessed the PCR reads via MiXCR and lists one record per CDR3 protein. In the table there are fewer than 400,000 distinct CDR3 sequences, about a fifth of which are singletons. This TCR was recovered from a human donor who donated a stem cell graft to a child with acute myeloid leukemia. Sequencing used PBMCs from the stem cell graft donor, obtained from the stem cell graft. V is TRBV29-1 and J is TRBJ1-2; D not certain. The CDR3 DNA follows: TGCAGCGTTGATTGGGGTTCCTATGGCTACACCTTC. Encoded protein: CSVDWGSYGYTF. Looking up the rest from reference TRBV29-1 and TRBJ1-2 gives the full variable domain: SAVISQKPSRDICQRGTSLTIQCQVDSQVTMMFWYRQQPGQSLTLIATANQGSEATYESGFVIDKFPISRPNLTFSTLTVSNMSPEDSSIYLCSVDWGSYGYTFGSGTRLTVV.